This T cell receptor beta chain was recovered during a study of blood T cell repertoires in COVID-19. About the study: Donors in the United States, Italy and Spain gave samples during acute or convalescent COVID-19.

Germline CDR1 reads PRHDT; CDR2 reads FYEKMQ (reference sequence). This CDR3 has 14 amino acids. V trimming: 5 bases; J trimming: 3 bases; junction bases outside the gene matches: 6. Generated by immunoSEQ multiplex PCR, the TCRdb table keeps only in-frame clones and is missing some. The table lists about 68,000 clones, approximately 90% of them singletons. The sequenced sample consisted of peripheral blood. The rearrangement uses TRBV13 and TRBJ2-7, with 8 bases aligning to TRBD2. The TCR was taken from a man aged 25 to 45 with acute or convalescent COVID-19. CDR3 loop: CASSPHSGSYEQYF. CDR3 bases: TGTGCCAGCAGCCCGCACAGCGGGAGCTACGAGCAGTACTTC.